This is a list of T cell receptor beta chains from one sample in a study of cytomegalovirus exposure and HLA in healthy donors. The data were produced by immunoSEQ multiplex PCR, yet TCRdb's version contains in-frame clones alone and is incomplete. The sample yields about 89,000 clones, over 65% seen once. Sequencing used PBMCs. These receptors originate from a male donor in good health and CMV-seronegative. The CDR3 runs from the conserved cysteine through the conserved F or W. A D gene is named only where the DNA matches it firmly. Clone size, where shown, is once, few, many, or a class for clones that have expanded.

cdr3_length: 15
v_call: TRBV4-3
d_call: NA
j_call: TRBJ2-2
clone_size: many
cdr3_nt: TGCGCCAGCAGCCAAGTTTTCGGAGGACGGGCGGAGCTGTTTTTT
cdr3_aa: CASSQVFGGRAELFF

cdr3_length: 16
v_call: TRBV13
d_call: TRBD2
j_call: TRBJ2-1
clone_size: NA
cdr3_nt: TGTGCCAGCAGCTCATTAGCGGGAATTAGTAGCAATGAGCAGTTCTTC
cdr3_aa: CASSSLAGISSNEQFF

cdr3_length: 14
v_call: TRBV4-1
d_call: TRBD1
j_call: TRBJ2-7
clone_size: NA
cdr3_nt: TGCGCCAGCAGCCGGGGGACAGGTCCCTCCGAGCAGTACTTC
cdr3_aa: CASSRGTGPSEQYF

cdr3_length: 14
v_call: TRBV19
d_call: NA
j_call: TRBJ1-2
clone_size: NA
cdr3_nt: TGTGCCAGTAGTATGGAGAGGTCCTCAACGGCCTACACCTTC
cdr3_aa: CASSMERSSTAYTF

cdr3_length: 15
v_call: TRBV7-8
d_call: TRBD2
j_call: TRBJ2-1
clone_size: NA
cdr3_nt: TGTGCCAGCAGCCTACTAGCGGGAGGGCCGAATGAGCAGTTCTTC
cdr3_aa: CASSLLAGGPNEQFF

cdr3_length: 15
v_call: TRBV7-8
d_call: TRBD1
j_call: TRBJ1-2
clone_size: NA
cdr3_nt: TGTGCCAGCAGCTTAGAAGGACAGGGGCGCCATGGCTACACCTTC
cdr3_aa: CASSLEGQGRHGYTF

cdr3_length: 14
v_call: TRBV6-5
d_call: TRBD2
j_call: TRBJ2-2
clone_size: NA
cdr3_nt: TGTGCCAGCAGGCTAGCGGGAGTAGTTGGGGAGCTGTTTTTT
cdr3_aa: CASRLAGVVGELFF

cdr3_length: 15
v_call: TRBV6-5
d_call: TRBD2
j_call: TRBJ2-7
clone_size: few
cdr3_nt: TGTGCCAGCACCTGGGGACTAGCGGGCTCCTACGAGCAGTACTTC
cdr3_aa: CASTWGLAGSYEQYF

cdr3_length: 12
v_call: TRBV28
d_call: NA
j_call: TRBJ2-3
clone_size: few
cdr3_nt: TGTGCCAGCAGTTTACGCGCAGATACGCAGTATTTT
cdr3_aa: CASSLRADTQYF

cdr3_length: 17
v_call: TRBV5-1
d_call: NA
j_call: TRBJ1-5
clone_size: NA
cdr3_nt: TGCGCCAGCAGCTTGGGGGTATCTGCGGGGGCTGATCAGCCCCAGCATTTT
cdr3_aa: CASSLGVSAGADQPQHF

cdr3_length: 14
v_call: TRBV27
d_call: TRBD2
j_call: TRBJ2-3
clone_size: NA
cdr3_nt: TGTGCCAGCACCTCTAGCGGGAGACCAGATACGCAGTATTTT
cdr3_aa: CASTSSGRPDTQYF

cdr3_length: 15
v_call: TRBV9
d_call: TRBD1
j_call: TRBJ2-3
clone_size: NA
cdr3_nt: TGTGCCAGCAGCCCCCGGACAGGGAGCACAGATACGCAGTATTTT
cdr3_aa: CASSPRTGSTDTQYF

cdr3_length: 15
v_call: TRBV19
d_call: TRBD1
j_call: TRBJ2-5
clone_size: NA
cdr3_nt: TGTGCCAGTAGTCCCGGGACAGGGGGTGTGGAGACCCAGTACTTC
cdr3_aa: CASSPGTGGVETQYF

cdr3_length: 14
v_call: TRBV29-1
d_call: TRBD2
j_call: TRBJ2-1
clone_size: NA
cdr3_nt: TGCAGCGTGCCTAGCGGGAGCGCGTACAATGAGCAGTTCTTC
cdr3_aa: CSVPSGSAYNEQFF

cdr3_length: 14
v_call: TRBV7-9
d_call: TRBD1
j_call: TRBJ2-1
clone_size: NA
cdr3_nt: TGTGCCAGCAGCGCTCGGGACAGGATTTTTGAGCAGTTCTTC
cdr3_aa: CASSARDRIFEQFF

cdr3_length: 16
v_call: TRBV7-3
d_call: NA
j_call: TRBJ2-1
clone_size: NA
cdr3_nt: TGTGCCAGCAGCCAAGGACTCACGCATTCCTACAATGAGCAGTTCTTC
cdr3_aa: CASSQGLTHSYNEQFF

cdr3_length: 12
v_call: TRBV30
d_call: NA
j_call: TRBJ2-1
clone_size: NA
cdr3_nt: TGTGCCTGGAGGGAAAATTTGGAGGAGCAGTTCTTC
cdr3_aa: CAWRENLEEQFF